The 11 T cell receptor beta chains presented below share a single source sample, sequenced in a study of CD4 T cells in lung cancer. From the same resection, lung tissue at least 3 cm from the malignant lesion was taken. The repertoire was sequenced with immunoSEQ multiplex PCR; TCRdb's copy has only in-frame clones and lacks some. Here the sample spans some 9,300 clones, around 66% being singletons. Sequenced material: normal lung tissue taken away from the tumor. These receptors were obtained from a man aged 55 to 70 with non-small cell lung cancer.

This clone counts as medium-sized. This rearrangement joins TRBV6-5 to TRBJ1-4; D unresolved. The germline V and J ends were trimmed by 8 bases and 2 bases, with 12 bases remaining between them. Germline V lookup: CDR1 MNHEY, CDR2 SVGAGI. The CDR3 is 14 amino acids. This CDR3 reads CASGEGSTNEKLFF. CDR3 DNA sequence: TGTGCCAGCGGCGAGGGTTCCACTAATGAAAAACTGTTTTTT.

The DNA for the CDR3 is TGCAGCGTTGAAGCAGCCCAGGGGCTGGAGACCCAGTACTTC. Amino acids: CSVEAAQGLETQYF. V usage is TRBV29-1 and J usage is TRBJ2-5; D is perhaps TRBD1 (6 bases). This CDR3 is built from 14 residues. In germline, CDR1 is SQVTM, CDR2 ANQGSEA. Trimming left V 1 base short and J 5 bases short, with 14 bases between.

The table lists this clone with many counts. The chain carries TRBV19 and TRBJ2-3; 7 nucleotides match TRBD2. The CDR3 is 17 residues long. CDR1 and CDR2 from the germline V gene are LNHDA and SQIVND (reference sequence). Losses at the gene ends were 2 bases for V and 0 bases for J; bases not matched to a gene: 8. The CDR3 region is CASSISTSVTSTDTQYF. The CDR3 nucleotides are TGTGCCAGTAGTATATCAACTAGCGTAACTAGCACAGATACGCAGTATTTT.

The chain joins TRBV28 to TRBJ2-7, with 8 nucleotides matching TRBD1. The CDR3 runs to 15 residues. The V gene's germline CDR1 is MDHEN and CDR2 SYDVKM. J was trimmed by 4 bases and V by 5 bases; bases with no gene match: 10. Here the CDR3 reads CASSDSGTGVYEQYF. The CDR3, as DNA: TGTGCCAGCAGTGACTCCGGGACAGGAGTTTACGAGCAGTACTTC.

V and J are TRBV5-8 and TRBJ2-2; D might be TRBD2 (6 bases). Germline CDR1 is SGHTS and CDR2 is YDEGEE. The germline V and J ends were trimmed by 4 bases and 4 bases, with 14 bases remaining between them. This CDR3 has 15 amino acids. The chain's CDR3 is CASSLWAGSTGELFF. DNA for the CDR3: TGTGCCAGCAGCCTGTGGGCGGGGAGCACCGGGGAGCTGTTTTTT. Full variable domain (outside the CDR3, taken from reference TRBV5-8 and TRBJ2-2): EAGVTQSPTHLIKTRGQQATLRCSPISGHTSVYWYQQALGLGLQFLLWYDEGEERNRGNFPPRFSGRQFPNYSSELNVNALELEDSALYLCASSLWAGSTGELFFGEGSRLTVL.

This clone is medium-sized. The chain couples TRBV2 to TRBJ2-7, with D maybe TRBD2 (6 bases). From germline, CDR1 is SNHLY and CDR2 FYNNEI. This CDR3 is 14 amino acids long. The V end was cut by 10 bases, the J end by 6 bases, with 22 bases between. The CDR3 protein is CATLLEGIGTEQYV. The CDR3 nucleotides are TGTGCCACCTTGCTGGAGGGGATTGGGACCGAGCAGTACGTC.

The V gene is TRBV6-6, the J gene TRBJ2-3; 7 bases line up with TRBD2. The CDR3 is made up of 15 amino acids. Germline V gene lookup returns CDR1 MNHNY and CDR2 SVGAGI (reference sequence). The J segment lost 6 bases and the V segment lost 0 bases, leaving 6 bases of the junction unmatched. The CDR3, as DNA: TGTGCCAGCAGTTACTCTGGCGGGAGCGCGGATACGCAGTATTTT. Protein: CASSYSGGSADTQYF.

This clone turned up a few times. This chain joins TRBV6-1 and TRBJ1-1; 7 bases fit TRBD1. CDR3 length: 11 amino acids. CDR1 MNHNS and CDR2 SASEGT come from the germline V gene. With 7 bases clipped from V and 5 bases from J, the junction kept 1 base outside the gene matches. CDR3 loop: CASTQGTEAFF. In DNA form, the CDR3 reads TGTGCCAGCACACAGGGGACTGAAGCTTTCTTT.

The J gene is TRBJ2-1, the V gene TRBV6-5, with 8 positions matching TRBD1. CDR1 is MNHEY and CDR2 is SVGAGI in the germline V gene. Trimming cost V 6 bases and J 7 bases; bases outside gene matches: 8. This CDR3 contains 14 residues. The CDR3 sequence is CASRRQGPRNEQFF. Written as DNA, the CDR3 is TGTGCCAGCAGACGACAGGGGCCGAGGAATGAGCAGTTCTTC.

This sequence joins TRBV20-1 and TRBJ2-5; D is uncertain. Germline loops: CDR1 DFQATT, CDR2 SNEGSKA (reference sequence). V was cut by 6 bases and J by 5 bases, with 10 bases left in between. This CDR3 comprises 11 residues. The CDR3 nucleotides read TGCAGTGCGCTAGACCTGGAGACCCAGTACTTC. Translated: CSALDLETQYF.

The chain combines TRBV11-2 with TRBJ1-5, with D hard to call. CDR3 length: 14 amino acids. V was pared by 3 bases and J by 3 bases, with 9 bases between. The germline V gene encodes CDR1 SGHAT and CDR2 FQNNGV. CDR3 loop: CASSFTGNNQPQHF. CDR3 nucleotides: TGTGCCAGCAGCTTTACGGGGAACAATCAGCCCCAGCATTTT.